This T cell receptor (beta chain) was captured by sequencing in a study of breast tumors, draining lymph nodes, adjacent tissues. TCRdb reanalysed the multiplex PCR reads using MiXCR and keeps one entry per CDR3 protein. The sample contains roughly 100,000 distinct CDR3 sequences, under 40% of which appear only once. CDR3 length equals 15 residues. V gave up 1 base and J gave up 0 bases, with 11 bases separating them. CDR1 and CDR2 from the germline V gene are SQVTM and ANQGSEA. Notes on this clonotype: Antigen: not known.

Axillary draining lymph nodes of breast cancer patients supplied the node samples. Study-level results: Tumor repertoires ranked between lymph nodes and nontumor tissue in diversity, with V and J gene preferences.

The rearrangement links TRBV29-1 to TRBJ2-3; D gene ambiguous. The sequenced sample consisted of axillary lymph node tissue. The TCR sequence derives from a female donor with breast cancer. Some clones in this sample may be carry-over from other donors' samples. The CDR3: CSVEGPRASTDTQYF. The DNA of the CDR3 is TGCAGCGTTGAAGGACCCCGTGCTAGCACAGATACGCAGTATTTT.